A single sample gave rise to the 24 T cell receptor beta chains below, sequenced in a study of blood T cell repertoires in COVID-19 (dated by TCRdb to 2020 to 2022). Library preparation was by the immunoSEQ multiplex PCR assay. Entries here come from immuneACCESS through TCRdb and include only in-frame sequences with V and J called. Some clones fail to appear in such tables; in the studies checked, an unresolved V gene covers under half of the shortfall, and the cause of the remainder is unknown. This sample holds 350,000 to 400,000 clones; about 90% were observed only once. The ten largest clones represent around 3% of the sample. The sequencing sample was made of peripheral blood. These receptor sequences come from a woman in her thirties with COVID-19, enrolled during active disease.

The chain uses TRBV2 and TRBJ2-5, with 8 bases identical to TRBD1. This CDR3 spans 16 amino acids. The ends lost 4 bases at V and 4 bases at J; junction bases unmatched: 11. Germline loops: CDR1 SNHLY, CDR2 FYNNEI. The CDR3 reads CASSGDRPQVLETQYF. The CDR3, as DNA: TGTGCCAGCAGTGGGGACAGGCCACAGGTTTTAGAGACCCAGTACTTC.

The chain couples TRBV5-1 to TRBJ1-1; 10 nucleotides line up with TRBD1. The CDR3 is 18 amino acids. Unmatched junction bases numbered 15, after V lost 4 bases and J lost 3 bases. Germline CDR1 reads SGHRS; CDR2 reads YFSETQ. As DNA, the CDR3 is TGCGCCAGCAGCGGAGACAGGGGGCTGAGGGGAAGGGACACTGAAGCTTTCTTT. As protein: CASSGDRGLRGRDTEAFF.

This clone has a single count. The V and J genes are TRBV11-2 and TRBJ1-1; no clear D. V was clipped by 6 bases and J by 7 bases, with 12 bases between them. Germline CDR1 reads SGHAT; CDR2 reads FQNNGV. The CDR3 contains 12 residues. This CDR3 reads CASSLQRVEAFF. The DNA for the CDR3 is TGTGCCAGCAGTTTGCAGAGGGTTGAAGCTTTCTTT.

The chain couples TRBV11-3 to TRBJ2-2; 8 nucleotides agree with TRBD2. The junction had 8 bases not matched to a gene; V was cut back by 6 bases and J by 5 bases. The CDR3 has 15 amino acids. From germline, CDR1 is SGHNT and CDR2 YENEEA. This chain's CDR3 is CASSLSGRRTGELFF. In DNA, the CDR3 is TGTGCCAGCAGTTTAAGCGGGAGACGGACCGGGGAGCTGTTTTTT.

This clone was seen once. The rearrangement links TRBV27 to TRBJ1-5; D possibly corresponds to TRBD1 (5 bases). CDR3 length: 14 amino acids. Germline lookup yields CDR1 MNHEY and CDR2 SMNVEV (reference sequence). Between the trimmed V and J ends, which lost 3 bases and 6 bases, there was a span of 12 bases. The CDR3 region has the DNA TGTGCCAGCAGTTTCGGACACAAAGCTCAGCCCCAGCATTTT. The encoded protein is CASSFGHKAQPQHF.

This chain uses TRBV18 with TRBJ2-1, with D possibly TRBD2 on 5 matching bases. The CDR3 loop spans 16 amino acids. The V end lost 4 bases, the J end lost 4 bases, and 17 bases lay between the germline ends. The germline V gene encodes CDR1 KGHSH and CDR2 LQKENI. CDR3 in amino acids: CASSLEAGVGYNEQFF. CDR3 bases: TGTGCCAGCTCACTAGAAGCCGGGGTTGGGTACAATGAGCAGTTCTTC.

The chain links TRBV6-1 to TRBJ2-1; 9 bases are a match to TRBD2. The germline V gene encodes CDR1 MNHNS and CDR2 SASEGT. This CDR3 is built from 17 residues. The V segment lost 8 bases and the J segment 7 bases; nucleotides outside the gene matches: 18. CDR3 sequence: CASGGPSSGGGVNEQFF. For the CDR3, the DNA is TGTGCCAGCGGTGGCCCCTCGTCGGGCGGGGGGGTGAATGAGCAGTTCTTC.

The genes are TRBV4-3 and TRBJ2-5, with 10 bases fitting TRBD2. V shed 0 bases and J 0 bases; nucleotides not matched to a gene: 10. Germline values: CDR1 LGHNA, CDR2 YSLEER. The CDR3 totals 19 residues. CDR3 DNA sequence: TGCGCCAGCAGCCAAGATAATATAGCGGGGGGATTGTACCAAGAGACCCAGTACTTC. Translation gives CASSQDNIAGGLYQETQYF.

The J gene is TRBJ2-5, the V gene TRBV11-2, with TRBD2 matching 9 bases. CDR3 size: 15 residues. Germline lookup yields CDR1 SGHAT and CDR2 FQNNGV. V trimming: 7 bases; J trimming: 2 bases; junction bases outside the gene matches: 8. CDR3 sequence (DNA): TGTGCCAGCACCGACTCGGGACTAGCACAAGAGACCCAGTACTTC. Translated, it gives CASTDSGLAQETQYF. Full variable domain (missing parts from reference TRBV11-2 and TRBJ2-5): EAGVAQSPRYKIIEKRQSVAFWCNPISGHATLYWYQQILGQGPKLLIQFQNNGVVDDSQLPKDRFSAERLKGVDSTLKIQPAKLEDSAVYLCASTDSGLAQETQYFGPGTRLLVL.

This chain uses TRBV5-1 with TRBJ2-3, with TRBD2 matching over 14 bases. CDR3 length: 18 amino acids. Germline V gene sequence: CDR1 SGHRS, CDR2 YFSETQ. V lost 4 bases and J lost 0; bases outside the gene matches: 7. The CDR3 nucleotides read TGCGCCAGCAGCCAGGGACTAGCGGGAGCCTTTAGCACAGATACGCAGTATTTT. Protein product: CASSQGLAGAFSTDTQYF.

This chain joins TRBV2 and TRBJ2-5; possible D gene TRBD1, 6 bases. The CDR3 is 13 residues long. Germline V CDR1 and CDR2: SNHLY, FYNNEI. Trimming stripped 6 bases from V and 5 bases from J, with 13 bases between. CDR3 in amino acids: CASRSQGMETQYF. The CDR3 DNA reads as TGTGCCAGCAGAAGTCAGGGGATGGAGACCCAGTACTTC.

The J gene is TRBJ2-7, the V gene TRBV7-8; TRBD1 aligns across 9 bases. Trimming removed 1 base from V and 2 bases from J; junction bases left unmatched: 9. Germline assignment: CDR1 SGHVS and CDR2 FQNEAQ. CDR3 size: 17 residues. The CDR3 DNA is TGTGCCAGCAGCTTAGGGAACAGGGGGCATAGGGCCTACGAGCAGTACGTC. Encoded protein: CASSLGNRGHRAYEQYV.

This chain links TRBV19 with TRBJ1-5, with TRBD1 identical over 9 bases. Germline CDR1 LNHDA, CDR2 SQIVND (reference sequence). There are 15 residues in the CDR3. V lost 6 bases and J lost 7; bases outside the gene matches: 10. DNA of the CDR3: TGTGCCAGTAGGACGGGACAGGGATCGGGGCAGCCCCAGCATTTT. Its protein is CASRTGQGSGQPQHF.

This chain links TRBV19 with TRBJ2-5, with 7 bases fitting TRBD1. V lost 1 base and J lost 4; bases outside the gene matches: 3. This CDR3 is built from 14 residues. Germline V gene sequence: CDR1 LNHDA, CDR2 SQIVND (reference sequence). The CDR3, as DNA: TGTGCCAGTAGTATAGCAGGGGGTGTAGAGACCCAGTACTTC. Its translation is CASSIAGGVETQYF.

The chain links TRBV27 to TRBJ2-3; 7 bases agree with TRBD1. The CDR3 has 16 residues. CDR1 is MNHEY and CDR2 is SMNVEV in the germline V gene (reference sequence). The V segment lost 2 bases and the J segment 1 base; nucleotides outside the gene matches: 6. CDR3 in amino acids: CASSLRATGRTDTQYF. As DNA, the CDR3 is TGTGCCAGCAGTTTAAGGGCGACAGGGCGCACAGATACGCAGTATTTT.

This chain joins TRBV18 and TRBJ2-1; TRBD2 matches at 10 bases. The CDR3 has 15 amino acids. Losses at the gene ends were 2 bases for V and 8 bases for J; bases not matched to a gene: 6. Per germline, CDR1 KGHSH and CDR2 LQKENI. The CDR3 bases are TGTGCCAGCTCACCAGCTAGCGGGAGCTCTCATGAGCAGTTCTTC. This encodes CASSPASGSSHEQFF.

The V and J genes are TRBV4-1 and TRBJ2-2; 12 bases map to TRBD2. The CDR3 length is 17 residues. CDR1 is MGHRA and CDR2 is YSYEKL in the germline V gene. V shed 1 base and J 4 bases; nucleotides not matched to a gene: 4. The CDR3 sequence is CASSQGLAGGRTGELFF. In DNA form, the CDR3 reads TGCGCCAGCAGCCAAGGCCTAGCGGGGGGGCGCACCGGGGAGCTGTTTTTT.

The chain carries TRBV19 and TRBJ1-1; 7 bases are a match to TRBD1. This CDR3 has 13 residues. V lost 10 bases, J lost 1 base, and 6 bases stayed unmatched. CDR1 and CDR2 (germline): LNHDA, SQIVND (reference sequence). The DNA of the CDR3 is TGTGCCATCCAACAGGGGCGGAACACTGAAGCTTTCTTT. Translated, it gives CAIQQGRNTEAFF.

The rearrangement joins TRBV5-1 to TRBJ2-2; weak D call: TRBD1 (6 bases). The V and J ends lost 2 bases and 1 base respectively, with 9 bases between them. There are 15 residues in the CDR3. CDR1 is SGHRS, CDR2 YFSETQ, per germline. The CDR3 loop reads CASSFNRVNTGELFF. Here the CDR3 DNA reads TGCGCCAGCAGCTTCAACAGGGTGAACACCGGGGAGCTGTTTTTT. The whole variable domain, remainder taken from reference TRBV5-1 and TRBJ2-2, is KAGVTQTPRYLIKTRGQQVTLSCSPISGHRSVSWYQQTPGQGLQFLFEYFSETQRNKGNFPGRFSGRQFSNSRSEMNVSTLELGDSALYLCASSFNRVNTGELFFGEGSRLTVL.

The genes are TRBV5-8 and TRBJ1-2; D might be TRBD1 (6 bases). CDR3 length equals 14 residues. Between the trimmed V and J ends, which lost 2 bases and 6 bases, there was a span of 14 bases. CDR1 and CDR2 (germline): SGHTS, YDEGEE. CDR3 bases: TGTGCCAGCAGCTTCTCGGACAGCAGACATGGCTACACCTTC. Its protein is CASSFSDSRHGYTF.

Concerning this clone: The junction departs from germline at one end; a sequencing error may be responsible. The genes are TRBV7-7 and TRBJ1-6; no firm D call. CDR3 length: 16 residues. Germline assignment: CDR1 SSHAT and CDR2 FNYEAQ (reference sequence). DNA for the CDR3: TGTGCTAGCAGCTTAGCAGCTAGCTCCTATAATTCACCCCTCCACTTT. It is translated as CASSLAASSYNSPLHF.

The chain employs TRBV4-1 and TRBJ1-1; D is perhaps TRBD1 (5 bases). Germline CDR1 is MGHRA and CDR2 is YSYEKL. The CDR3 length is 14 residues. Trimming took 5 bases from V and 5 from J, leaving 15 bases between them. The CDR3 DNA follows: TGCGCCAGCAGCGGGCGGGGGTCAGGGACTGAAGCTTTCTTT. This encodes CASSGRGSGTEAFF.

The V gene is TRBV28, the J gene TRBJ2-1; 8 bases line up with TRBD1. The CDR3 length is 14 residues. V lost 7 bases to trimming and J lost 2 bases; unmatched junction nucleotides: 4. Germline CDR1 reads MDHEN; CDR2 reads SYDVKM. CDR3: CASNRDRTYNEQFF. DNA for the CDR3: TGTGCCAGCAACCGGGACAGGACCTACAATGAGCAGTTCTTC.

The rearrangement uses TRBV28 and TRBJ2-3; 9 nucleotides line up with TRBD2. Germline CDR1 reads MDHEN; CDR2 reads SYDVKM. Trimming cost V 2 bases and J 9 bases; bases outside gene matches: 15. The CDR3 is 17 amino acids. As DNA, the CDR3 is TGTGCCAGCAGTTTACGCTGGATGGCGGGGGGGCTGGGGACGCAGTATTTT. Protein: CASSLRWMAGGLGTQYF.